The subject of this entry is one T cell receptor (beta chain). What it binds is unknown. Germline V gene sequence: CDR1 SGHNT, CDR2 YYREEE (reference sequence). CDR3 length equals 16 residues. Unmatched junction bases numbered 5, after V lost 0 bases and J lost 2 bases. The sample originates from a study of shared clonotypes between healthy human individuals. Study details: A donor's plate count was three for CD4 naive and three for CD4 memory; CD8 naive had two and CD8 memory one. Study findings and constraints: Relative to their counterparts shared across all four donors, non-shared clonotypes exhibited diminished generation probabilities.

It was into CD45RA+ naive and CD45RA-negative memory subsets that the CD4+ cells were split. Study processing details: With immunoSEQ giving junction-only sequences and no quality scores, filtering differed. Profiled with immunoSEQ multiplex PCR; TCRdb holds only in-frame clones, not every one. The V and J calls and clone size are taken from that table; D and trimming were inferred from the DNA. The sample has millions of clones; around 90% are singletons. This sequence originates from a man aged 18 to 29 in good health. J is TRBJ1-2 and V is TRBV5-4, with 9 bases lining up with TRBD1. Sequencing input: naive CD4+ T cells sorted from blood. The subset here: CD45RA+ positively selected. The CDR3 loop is CASSLVGQGPNYGYTF. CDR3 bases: TGTGCCAGCAGCTTGGTGGGACAGGGCCCGAACTATGGCTACACCTTC.